The entry that follows covers one T cell receptor (beta chain) sequence. The unexposed donors gave CD4+ T cells in about 2011-2018, prior to COVID-19. The record originates from a study of CD4 T cells in relation to SARS-CoV-2 and coronaviruses. The assay was immunoSEQ multiplex PCR, and TCRdb's table has in-frame clones only and misses some. The sample includes nearly 70,000 clones, 85% to 95% of them seen just once. Sequencing was performed on naive CD4+ T cells from PBMCs. Subset: naive CD4+ T cells isolated by negative enrichment. This receptor was obtained from a human donor in good health.

DNA for the CDR3: TGTGCCAGCAGCCCCACCCCGGCTAGCGGGAGTGAGACCCAGTACTTC. Its protein product is CASSPTPASGSETQYF. The chain carries TRBV5-4 and TRBJ2-5; 10 bases align to TRBD2. The CDR3 extends over 16 amino acids. V shed 4 bases, J shed 5 bases, and the junction held 11 bases outside the gene matches. Germline V gives CDR1 SGHNT, CDR2 YYREEE (reference sequence).